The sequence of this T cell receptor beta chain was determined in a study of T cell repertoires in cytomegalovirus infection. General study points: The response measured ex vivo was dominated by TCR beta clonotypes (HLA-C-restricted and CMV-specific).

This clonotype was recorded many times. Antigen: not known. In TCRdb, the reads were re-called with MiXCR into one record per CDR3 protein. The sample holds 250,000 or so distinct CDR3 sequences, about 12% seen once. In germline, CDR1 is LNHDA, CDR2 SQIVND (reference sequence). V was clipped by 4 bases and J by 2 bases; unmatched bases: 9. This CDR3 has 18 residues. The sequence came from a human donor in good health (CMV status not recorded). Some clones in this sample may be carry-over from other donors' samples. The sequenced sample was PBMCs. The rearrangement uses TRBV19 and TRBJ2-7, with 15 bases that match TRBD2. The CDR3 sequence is CASSSPTGTSGRTYEQYF. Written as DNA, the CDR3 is TGTGCCAGTAGTAGCCCTACCGGGACTAGCGGGAGGACCTACGAGCAGTACTTC.